Listed below are T cell receptor beta chains from one sample, sequenced in a study of blood T cell repertoires in COVID-19. TCRdb keeps only in-frame clones here, not all; method: immunoSEQ multiplex PCR. The table shows roughly 330,000 clones, with roughly 86% occurring only once. The sequencing sample was made of PBMCs or T cells enriched from blood (not recorded which). The receptors stem from a woman in her twenties or thirties who had recovered from COVID-19. Each CDR3 is given with its conserved first and last residue. D genes are given only for firm matches. The size of a clone is reported for some rows only, either as once, few or many, or as a class for expanded clones.

>.|TRBV12-5|TRBD1|TRBJ1-1
TGTGCTAGTGGTTCCGACAGGGTAGGAGCTTTCTTT
CASGSDRVGAFF
>.|TRBV6-5|TRBD1|TRBJ2-7
TGTGCCAGCAGCCGTGACAGGGTATCCTACGAGCAGTACTTC
CASSRDRVSYEQYF
>.|TRBV7-9|TRBD1|TRBJ1-2
TGTGCCAGCAGCTTAGAGGGACAGGGCGGGTATGGCTACACCTTC
CASSLEGQGGYGYTF
>.|TRBV27|.|TRBJ1-1
TGTGCCAGCAGTTTATCGTTTGGGGCAGTTACTGAAGCTTTCTTT
CASSLSFGAVTEAFF
>.|TRBV28|.|TRBJ1-2
TGTGCCAGCAGCCCCGTCGGGGGTTATAACTATGGCTACACCTTC
CASSPVGGYNYGYTF
>once|TRBV15|.|TRBJ1-6
TGTGCCACCAGCAGGGGGCGGAATTCACCCCTCCACTTT
CATSRGRNSPLHF
>.|TRBV6-5|.|TRBJ1-5
TGTGCCAGCAGGCCGACGCGGGGGCCCCAGCATTTT
CASRPTRGPQHF
>.|TRBV13|TRBD1|TRBJ1-2
TGTGCCAGCAGCTTAGGCCGGACAGGGAGCGGCTACACCTTC
CASSLGRTGSGYTF
>once|TRBV5-6|.|TRBJ2-1
TGTGCCAGCGGGCAGCAAGGCACCTACAATGAGCAGTTCTTC
CASGQQGTYNEQFF
>.|TRBV5-8|.|TRBJ1-3
TGTGCCAGCAGCTTAGACAGGAGCTCTGGAAACACCATATATTTT
CASSLDRSSGNTIYF
>.|TRBV3-1/TRBV3-2|.|TRBJ2-7
TGTGCCAGCAGCCGAACCAGTGGTCTCATCCTCTCCTACGAGCAGTACTTC
CASSRTSGLILSYEQYF
>.|TRBV3-1/TRBV3-2|TRBD1|TRBJ1-6
TGTGCCAGCAGCAAACAGGGGGCTCATAATTCACCCCTCCACTTT
CASSKQGAHNSPLHF
>.|TRBV18|.|TRBJ1-3
TGTGCCAGCTCACCACCGGTCGGGGGTCACACCATATATTTT
CASSPPVGGHTIYF
>once|TRBV6-4|TRBD1|TRBJ1-1
TGTGCCAGCAGTGCCACAAGGACAGGCATGAACACTGAAGCTTTCTTT
CASSATRTGMNTEAFF
>.|TRBV4-3|TRBD1|TRBJ1-1
TGCGCCAGCAGCCAAGATGGAGGGACAGGCGCCTTACGGACTGAAGCTTTCTTT
CASSQDGGTGALRTEAFF